A single sample gave rise to the 20 T cell receptor beta chains below, sequenced in a study of blood T cells in healthy people across ages. PCR was performed a second time for about 6 to 11 cycles using a sample-barcoded 5' primer and a J-beta primer mix. TCRdb re-called the 5' RACE reads with MiXCR, one entry per CDR3 protein. The sample holds hundreds of thousands of distinct CDR3 sequences, about 30% seen once. Sequencing was done on a sample of blood. Source of these receptors: an elderly woman in good health.

This clonotype has ten or more counts. This chain joins TRBV20-1 and TRBJ2-1; TRBD1 is a possible D gene (5 bases). This CDR3 comprises 12 residues. Germline V lookup: CDR1 DFQATT, CDR2 SNEGSKA (reference sequence). The V and J ends lost 0 bases and 6 bases respectively, with 6 bases between them. CDR3 sequence: CSARDQGNEQFF. CDR3 in DNA: TGCAGTGCTAGAGATCAGGGCAATGAGCAGTTCTTC.

This clonotype has a count of ten or more. The chain recombines TRBV20-1 with TRBJ2-1; 10 positions match TRBD1. The CDR3 contains 14 residues. CDR1 DFQATT and CDR2 SNEGSKA come from the germline V gene (reference sequence). After removal of 5 bases from V and 6 bases from J, the junction contained 7 bases not matched to a gene. The CDR3 loop is CSAYRDRGGNEQFF. The CDR3 nucleotides read TGCAGTGCTTACCGGGACAGGGGAGGCAATGAGCAGTTCTTC.

In this sample, this clonotype turned up many times. This sequence joins TRBV3-1 and TRBJ2-2; D remains ambiguous. V lost 4 bases to trimming and J lost 6 bases, with 6 bases between them. Germline V gives CDR1 LGHDT, CDR2 YNNKEL (reference sequence). This CDR3 has 12 amino acids. The chain's CDR3 is CASSPRAGELFF. The CDR3 coding sequence is TGTGCCAGCAGCCCTCGGGCCGGGGAGCTGTTTTTT.

This clonotype was seen at least ten times. V gene TRBV6-5 combines with J gene TRBJ1-2; D ambiguous. V was cut by 2 bases and J by 4 bases, with 8 bases left in between. Germline values: CDR1 MNHEY, CDR2 SVGAGI. The CDR3 is 13 residues long. The CDR3 bases are TGTGCCAGCAGTTACACCCCGGGCTATGGCTACACCTTC. Protein product: CASSYTPGYGYTF.

This clonotype was found a few times. CDR3 sequence reads: CSARDRVLSNQPQHF. The CDR3 DNA is TGCAGTGCTAGAGACCGGGTCCTTAGCAATCAGCCCCAGCATTTT. The J gene is TRBJ1-5, the V gene TRBV20-1; D is uncertain. Trimming left V 0 bases short and J 0 bases short, with 9 bases between. The CDR3 sequence is 15 residues long. CDR1 is DFQATT, CDR2 SNEGSKA, per germline (reference sequence).

This clonotype was picked up many times. This sequence joins TRBV4-1 and TRBJ1-4; possible D gene TRBD1, 5 bases. The V gene lost 5 bases and the J gene lost 5 bases, with 18 bases spanning the gap. Germline CDR1 is MGHRA and CDR2 is YSYEKL. CDR3 length: 16 amino acids. CDR3 DNA sequence: TGCGCCAGCAGCAGCCAACCGGGACCATCAAATGAAAAACTGTTTTTT. Amino acids: CASSSQPGPSNEKLFF.

This clonotype was picked up many times. The chain joins TRBV5-1 to TRBJ2-5, with TRBD1 identical over 7 bases. Germline CDR1 SGHRS, CDR2 YFSETQ. Trimming took 4 bases from V and 6 from J; bases not matched to a gene: 6. The CDR3 contains 13 residues. CDR3 coding DNA: TGCGCCAGCAGCCTTACAGGGGACAAGACCCAGTACTTC. It specifies CASSLTGDKTQYF.

This clonotype was picked up a small number of times. A much more abundant neighbour one base away suggests this may be a read error. The J gene is TRBJ2-5, the V gene TRBV10-3; 9 nucleotides agree with TRBD2. Germline CDR1 and CDR2: ENHRY and SYGVKD. This CDR3 spans 15 amino acids. J lost 11 bases, V lost 6 bases, and 16 bases had no gene match. For the CDR3, the DNA is TGTGCCATCAGAGTAGCTAGCGGGGATGGTAATGAGCAGTACTTC. Amino acids: CAIRVASGDGNEQYF.

This clonotype was observed many times. The chain employs TRBV20-1 and TRBJ2-5; 13 nucleotides match TRBD2. The CDR3 totals 16 residues. Germline V gives CDR1 DFQATT, CDR2 SNEGSKA (reference sequence). Losses at the gene ends were 5 bases for V and 7 bases for J; bases not matched to a gene: 13. The DNA for the CDR3 is TGCAGTGCTCCCCGGACTAGCGGGGGTGCCGGGGGGACCCAGTACTTC. Its translation: CSAPRTSGGAGGTQYF.

Many counts were recorded for this clonotype. J is TRBJ2-1 and V is TRBV24-1; D remains unclear. The CDR3 spans 13 residues. V lost 4 bases and J lost 9, with 12 bases in between. Germline CDR1 and CDR2: KGHDR and SFDVKD. CDR3 sequence reads: CATSDSSHGEQFF. For the CDR3, the DNA is TGTGCCACCAGTGACTCCTCACATGGTGAGCAGTTCTTC.

The chain recombines TRBV29-1 with TRBJ2-3; tentatively, D is TRBD1 (6 bases). V was shortened by 6 bases and J by 6 bases, with 19 bases between the two germline ends. CDR1 is SQVTM and CDR2 is ANQGSEA in the germline V gene. The CDR3 is 14 residues long. The chain's CDR3 is CSVRLDRRVDTQYF. CDR3 bases: TGCAGCGTCCGCTTGGACAGACGGGTGGATACGCAGTATTTT.

This clonotype was seen at least ten times. CDR3 DNA sequence: TGTGCCAGCAGCTTTACTCAGGACGGTACTATCGGCTACACCTTC. Translating gives CASSFTQDGTIGYTF. The V gene is TRBV9, the J gene TRBJ1-2; D uncertain. This CDR3 is 15 amino acids long. V was shortened by 4 bases and J by 8 bases, with 21 bases between the two germline ends. CDR1 and CDR2 from the germline V gene are SGDLS and YYNGEE.

As regards this clonotype: A much more abundant neighbour one base away suggests this may be a read error. V and J are TRBV4-3 and TRBJ2-2, with TRBD1 identical over 7 bases. This CDR3 has 16 amino acids. The V gene end was trimmed by 0 bases and the J gene end by 4 bases; junction bases not matched to a gene: 5. Germline V gene sequence: CDR1 LGHNA, CDR2 YSLEER. The DNA for the CDR3 is TGCGCCAGCAGCCAAGATCCGGCAGGGGGCACCGGGGAGCTGTTTTTT. This encodes CASSQDPAGGTGELFF.

This clonotype was observed at least ten times. The V call is TRBV7-2, the J call TRBJ2-1, with 10 bases that match TRBD2. The ends lost 3 bases at V and 3 bases at J; junction bases unmatched: 5. Germline-derived CDR1 and CDR2 are SGHTA and FQGNSA. The CDR3 has 16 amino acids. The CDR3 reads CASSLLGTSDYNEQFF. The DNA of the CDR3 is TGTGCCAGCAGCTTGCTCGGGACTAGCGACTACAATGAGCAGTTCTTC.

This clonotype was counted at least ten times. The rearrangement links TRBV27 to TRBJ1-2, with a weak D call TRBD1 (5 bases). Trimming stripped 3 bases from V and 4 bases from J, with 9 bases between. From germline, CDR1 is MNHEY and CDR2 SMNVEV (reference sequence). This CDR3 has 13 residues. The CDR3 DNA follows: TGTGCCAGCAGTTTCGACAGAATCTATGGCTACACCTTC. Residues: CASSFDRIYGYTF.

Comments on this clonotype: A much larger clone lies one base from this, so it may be a read error. The V and J genes are TRBV5-1 and TRBJ2-2, with D tentatively TRBD1 (6 bases). Germline V gives CDR1 SGHRS, CDR2 YFSETQ. This CDR3 is 15 amino acids long. Trimming shortened V by 0 bases and J by 6 bases, and 12 bases separated the two germline ends. CDR3 nucleotide sequence: TGCGCCAGCAGCTTGGGCAGGGGAGACGCCGGGGAGCTGTTTTTT. It specifies CASSLGRGDAGELFF.

Of note for this clonotype: The CDR3 does not close with the conserved phenylalanine or tryptophan, likely indicating a read error. The rearrangement links TRBV7-2 to TRBJ1-2, with 8 bases that match TRBD1. V was clipped by 7 bases and J by 4 bases; unmatched bases: 5. The CDR3 runs to 13 residues. Germline CDR1 reads SGHTA; CDR2 reads FQGNSA. The CDR3 sequence is CASTQTGAYGYTV. CDR3 coding DNA: TGTGCCAGCACCCAGACAGGGGCCTATGGCTACACCGTC.

Only a few counts were recorded for this clonotype. A much larger clone sits a single nucleotide away, making a read error possible. V is TRBV7-2 and J is TRBJ2-7; D ambiguous. Germline CDR1 is SGHTA and CDR2 is FQGNSA. The CDR3 extends over 15 amino acids. V dropped 3 bases and J dropped 7 bases, with 19 bases sitting between them. The CDR3 DNA is TGTGCCAGCAGCTTTAGAATAGAGGTCTACAATGAGCAGTACTTC. The encoded protein is CASSFRIEVYNEQYF.

In its sample, this clonotype was seen many times. V is TRBV6-2 or TRBV6-3 and J is TRBJ2-1; no definite D call. V dropped 6 bases and J dropped 4 bases, with 16 bases sitting between them. Germline V gene data show CDR1 as MNHEY and CDR2 as SVGEGT. This CDR3 spans 15 amino acids. CDR3: CASRPSGLTYNEQFF. The CDR3 nucleotides read TGTGCCAGCAGACCCTCGGGCCTAACTTACAATGAGCAGTTCTTC.

This clonotype was observed many times. The V call is TRBV6-5, the J call TRBJ2-1; 12 nucleotides align to TRBD2. Germline values: CDR1 MNHEY, CDR2 SVGAGI. The CDR3 is made up of 15 amino acids. The ends lost 5 bases at V and 15 bases at J; junction bases unmatched: 14. The CDR3 protein is CASSGTSGGLGIPFF. The CDR3 DNA reads TGTGCCAGCAGTGGAACTAGCGGGGGGTTGGGTATTCCGTTCTTC.